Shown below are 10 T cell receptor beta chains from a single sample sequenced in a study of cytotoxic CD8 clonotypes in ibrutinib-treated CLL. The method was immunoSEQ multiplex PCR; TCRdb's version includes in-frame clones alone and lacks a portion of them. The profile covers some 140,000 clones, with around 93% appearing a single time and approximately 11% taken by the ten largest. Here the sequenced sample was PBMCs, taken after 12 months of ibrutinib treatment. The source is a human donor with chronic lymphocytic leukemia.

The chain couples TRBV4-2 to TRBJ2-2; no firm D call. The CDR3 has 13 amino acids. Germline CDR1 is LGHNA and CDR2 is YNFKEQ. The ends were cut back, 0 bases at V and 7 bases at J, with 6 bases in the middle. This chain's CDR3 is CASSQDYYGELFF. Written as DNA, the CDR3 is TGTGCCAGCAGCCAAGATTACTACGGGGAGCTGTTTTTT.

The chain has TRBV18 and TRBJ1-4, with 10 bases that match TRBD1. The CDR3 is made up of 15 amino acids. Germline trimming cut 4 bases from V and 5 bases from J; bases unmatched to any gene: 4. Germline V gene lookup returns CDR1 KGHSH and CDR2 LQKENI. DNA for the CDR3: TGTGCCAGCTCACGAGAGACAGGGGGCAATGAAAAACTGTTTTTT. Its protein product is CASSRETGGNEKLFF.

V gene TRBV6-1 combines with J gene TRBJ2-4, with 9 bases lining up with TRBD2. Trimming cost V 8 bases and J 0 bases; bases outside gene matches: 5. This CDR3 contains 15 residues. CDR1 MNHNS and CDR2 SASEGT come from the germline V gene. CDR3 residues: CASGQLAGAKNIQYF. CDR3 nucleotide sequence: TGTGCCAGCGGCCAACTAGCGGGAGCCAAAAACATTCAGTACTTC.

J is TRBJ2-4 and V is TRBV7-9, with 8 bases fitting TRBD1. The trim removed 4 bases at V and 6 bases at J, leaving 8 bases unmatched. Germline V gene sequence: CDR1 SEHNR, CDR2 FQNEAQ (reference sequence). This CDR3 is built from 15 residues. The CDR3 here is CASSYLQGGLNIQYF. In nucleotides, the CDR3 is TGTGCCAGCAGCTACTTACAGGGGGGATTAAACATTCAGTACTTC.

CDR3 in DNA: TGCGCCAGCAGCCAAGAATTTGAGGGGAACTACGAGCAGTACTTC. This encodes CASSQEFEGNYEQYF. V usage is TRBV4-1 and J usage is TRBJ2-7; D possibly uses TRBD1 or TRBD2 (5 bases each). Germline V CDR1 and CDR2: MGHRA, YSYEKL. The CDR3 is made up of 15 amino acids. V lost 0 bases, J lost 3 bases, and 12 bases lay in between.

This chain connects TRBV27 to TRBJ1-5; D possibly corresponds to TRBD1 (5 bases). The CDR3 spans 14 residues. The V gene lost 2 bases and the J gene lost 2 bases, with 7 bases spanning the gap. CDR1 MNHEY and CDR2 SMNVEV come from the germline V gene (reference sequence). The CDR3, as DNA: TGTGCCAGCAGTTTACAGGGTGGCAATCAGCCCCAGCATTTT. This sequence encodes CASSLQGGNQPQHF.

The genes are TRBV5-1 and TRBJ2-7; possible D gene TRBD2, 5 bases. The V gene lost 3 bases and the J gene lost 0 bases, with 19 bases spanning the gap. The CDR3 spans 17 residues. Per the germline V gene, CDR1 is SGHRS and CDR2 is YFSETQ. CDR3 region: CASSYSGWERPSYEQYF. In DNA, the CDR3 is TGCGCCAGCAGCTACAGCGGTTGGGAACGGCCCTCCTACGAGCAGTACTTC.

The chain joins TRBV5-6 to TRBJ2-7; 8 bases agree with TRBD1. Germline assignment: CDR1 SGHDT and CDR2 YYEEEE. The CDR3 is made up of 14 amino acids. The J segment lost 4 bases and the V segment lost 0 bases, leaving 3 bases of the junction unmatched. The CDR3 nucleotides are TGTGCCAGCAGCTTGGGGACAGGGATATACGAGCAGTACTTC. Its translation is CASSLGTGIYEQYF.

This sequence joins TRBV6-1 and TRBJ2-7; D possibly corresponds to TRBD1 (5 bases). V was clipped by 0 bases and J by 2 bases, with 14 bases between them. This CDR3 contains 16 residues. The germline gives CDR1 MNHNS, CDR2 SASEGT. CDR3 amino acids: CASSEAWAQVTYEQYF. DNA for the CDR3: TGTGCCAGCAGTGAAGCTTGGGCACAGGTGACCTACGAGCAGTACTTC.

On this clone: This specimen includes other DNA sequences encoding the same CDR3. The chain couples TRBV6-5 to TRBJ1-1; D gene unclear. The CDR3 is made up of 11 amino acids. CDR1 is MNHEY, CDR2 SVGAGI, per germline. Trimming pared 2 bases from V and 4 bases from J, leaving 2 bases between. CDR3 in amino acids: CASSYRTEAFF. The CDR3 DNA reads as TGTGCCAGCAGTTACCGCACTGAAGCTTTCTTT.